This TCR beta chain stems from a study of CXCR3-negative and CXCR3-positive naive CD8 T cells. Study-level results: Compared with CXCR3-negative naive cells, CXCR3-positive naive cells showed more hydrophobic TRB CDR3s. Memory cells differed in TRBV-TRBJ usage, but naive CXCR3-negative and CXCR3-positive cells had similar usage. CXCR3 expression partially decreased after cryopreservation; most assays used fresh PBMCs.

In preparing the TRB cDNA libraries, 5' RACE with UMI labels was used. TCRdb derives one entry per CDR3 protein from the 5' RACE reads, leaving out DNA. This sample's clone table lists about 57,000 distinct CDR3 sequences. Details on this clonotype: Its antigen is as yet unknown.

CDR3 size: 12 residues. From germline, CDR1 is SGHVS and CDR2 FQNEAQ. Sequences were obtained from naive CXCR3+ CD8+ T cells from blood. Subset noted: CD45RO-CCR7+CD27+CD95- naive CD8+ T cells expressing CXCR3 (TNR3+). The receptor was derived from a human donor in good health. Some clones in this sample may be carry-over from other donors' samples. The rearrangement joins TRBV7-8 to TRBJ2-7; no DNA is available, so the TRBD2 call from TCRdb remains unchecked. The CDR3 sequence is CASSSSPYEQYF.